Reported below is one TCR beta chain. Its cognate antigen is unknown. These data come from a study of cytomegalovirus exposure and HLA in healthy donors. Method: immunoSEQ multiplex PCR; TCRdb's copy keeps in-frame clones and lacks some. The sample includes about 120,000 clones, 70% to 90% of them seen just once. The study's findings and limits: Confirmation in vitro established that a few CMV-associated chains were specific for CMV antigens. Reported results showed that the classifier diagnosed cytomegalovirus status with high specificity and sensitivity. The authors enumerated under 200 TCR beta chains as linked to cytomegalovirus. Some public TCRs appeared in many individuals, while most sequences were rare.

This sequence originates from a woman under 30 in good health and CMV-seronegative. Source material: PBMCs.

CDR3: CASSLDGLSGNTIYF. CDR3 nucleotide sequence: TGTGCCAGCAGTCTAGACGGCCTCTCTGGAAACACCATATATTTT. The chain carries TRBV6-5 and TRBJ1-3; no firm D call. The V gene's germline CDR1 is MNHEY and CDR2 SVGAGI. Trimming took off 5 bases at V and 0 bases at J, with 11 bases between the two ends. The CDR3 is 15 residues long.